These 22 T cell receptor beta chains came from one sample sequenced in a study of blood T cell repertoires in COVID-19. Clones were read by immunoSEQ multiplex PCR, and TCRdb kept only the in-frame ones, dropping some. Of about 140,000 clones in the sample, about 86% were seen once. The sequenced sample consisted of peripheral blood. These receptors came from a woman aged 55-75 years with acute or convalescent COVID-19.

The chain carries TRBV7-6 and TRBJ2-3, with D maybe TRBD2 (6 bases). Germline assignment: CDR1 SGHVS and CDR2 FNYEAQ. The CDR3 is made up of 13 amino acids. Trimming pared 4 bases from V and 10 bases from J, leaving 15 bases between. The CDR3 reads CASSSLLAIAQYF. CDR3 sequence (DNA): TGTGCCAGCAGCTCCTTACTAGCAATTGCGCAGTATTTT.

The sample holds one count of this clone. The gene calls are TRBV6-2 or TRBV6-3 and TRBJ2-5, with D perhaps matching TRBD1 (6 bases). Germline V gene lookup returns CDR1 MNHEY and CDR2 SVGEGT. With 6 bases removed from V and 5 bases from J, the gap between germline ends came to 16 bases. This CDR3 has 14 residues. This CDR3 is CASSLQRGTETQYF. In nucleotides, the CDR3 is TGTGCCAGCAGCTTACAGAGGGGGACGGAGACCCAGTACTTC.

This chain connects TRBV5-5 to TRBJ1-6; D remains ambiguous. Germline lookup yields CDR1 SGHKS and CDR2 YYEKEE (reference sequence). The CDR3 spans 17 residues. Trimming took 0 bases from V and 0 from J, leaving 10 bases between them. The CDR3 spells CASSLVGEGSYNSPLHF. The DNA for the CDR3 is TGTGCCAGCAGCTTGGTCGGGGAAGGCTCCTATAATTCACCCCTCCACTTT. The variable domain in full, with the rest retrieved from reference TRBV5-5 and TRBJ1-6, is DAGVTQSPTHLIKTRGQQVTLRCSPISGHKSVSWYQQVLGQGPQFIFQYYEKEERGRGNFPDRFSARQFPNYSSELNVNALLLGDSALYLCASSLVGEGSYNSPLHFGNGTRLTVT.

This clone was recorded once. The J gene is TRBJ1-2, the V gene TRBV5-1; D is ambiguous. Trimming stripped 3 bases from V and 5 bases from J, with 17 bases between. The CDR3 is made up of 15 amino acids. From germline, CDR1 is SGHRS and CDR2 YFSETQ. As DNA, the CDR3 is TGCGCCAGCAGCTCCGACCCCGAAGCGGCGTATGGCTACACCTTC. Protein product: CASSSDPEAAYGYTF.

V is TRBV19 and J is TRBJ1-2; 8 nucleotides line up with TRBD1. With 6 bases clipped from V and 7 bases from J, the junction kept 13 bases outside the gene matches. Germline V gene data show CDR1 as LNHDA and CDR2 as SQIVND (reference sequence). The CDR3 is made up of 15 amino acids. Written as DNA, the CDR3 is TGTGCCAGTAGCCCCTCCCGGGCAGGGGGCTCTGGCTACACCTTC. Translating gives CASSPSRAGGSGYTF.

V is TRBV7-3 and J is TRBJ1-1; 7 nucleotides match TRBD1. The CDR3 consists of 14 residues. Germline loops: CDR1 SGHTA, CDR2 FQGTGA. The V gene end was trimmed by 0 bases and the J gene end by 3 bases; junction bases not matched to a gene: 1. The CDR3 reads CASSLTDRDTEAFF. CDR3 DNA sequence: TGTGCCAGCAGCTTAACCGACAGGGACACTGAAGCTTTCTTT.

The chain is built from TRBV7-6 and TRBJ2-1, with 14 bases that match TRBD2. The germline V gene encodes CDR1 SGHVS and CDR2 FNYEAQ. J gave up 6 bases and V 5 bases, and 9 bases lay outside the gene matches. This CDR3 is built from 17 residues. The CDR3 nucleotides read TGTGCCAGCAGCCCGACTAGCGGGGGGGCTGTGGGCAATGAGCAGTTCTTC. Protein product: CASSPTSGGAVGNEQFF.

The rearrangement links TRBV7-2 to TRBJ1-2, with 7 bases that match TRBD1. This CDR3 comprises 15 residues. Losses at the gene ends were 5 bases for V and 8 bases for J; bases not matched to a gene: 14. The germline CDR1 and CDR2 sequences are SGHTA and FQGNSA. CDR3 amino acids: CASSLQGGPVWGYTF. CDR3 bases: TGTGCCAGCAGCCTACAAGGGGGCCCTGTCTGGGGCTACACCTTC.

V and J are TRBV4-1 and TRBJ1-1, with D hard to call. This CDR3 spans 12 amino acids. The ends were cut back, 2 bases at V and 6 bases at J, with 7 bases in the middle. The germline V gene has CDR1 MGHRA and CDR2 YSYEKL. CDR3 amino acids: CASSQPEAEAFF. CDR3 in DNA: TGCGCCAGCAGCCAACCGGAGGCTGAAGCTTTCTTT.

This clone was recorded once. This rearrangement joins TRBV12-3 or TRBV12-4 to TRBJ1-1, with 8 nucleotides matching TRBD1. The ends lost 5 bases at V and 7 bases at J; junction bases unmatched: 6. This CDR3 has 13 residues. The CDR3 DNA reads TGTGCCAGCAGTCCAGGGGGCTTACTTGAAGCTTTCTTT. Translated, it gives CASSPGGLLEAFF.

Here the CDR3 reads CATSDPGRGVGGYTF. The CDR3 bases are TGTGCCACCAGTGACCCGGGGAGGGGAGTTGGAGGCTACACCTTC. J is TRBJ1-2 and V is TRBV24-1; possibly TRBD1 for D (5 bases). Between the trimmed V and J ends, which lost 4 bases and 8 bases, there was a span of 19 bases. The CDR3 is 15 residues long. CDR1 and CDR2 from the germline V gene are KGHDR and SFDVKD.

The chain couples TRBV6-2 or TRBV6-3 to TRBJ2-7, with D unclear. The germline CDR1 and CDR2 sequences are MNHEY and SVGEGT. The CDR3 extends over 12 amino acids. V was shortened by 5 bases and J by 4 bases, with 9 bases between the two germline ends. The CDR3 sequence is CASSLNFYEQYF. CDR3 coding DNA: TGTGCCAGCAGTCTAAATTTTTACGAGCAGTACTTC.

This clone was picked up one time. This chain's CDR3 is CASSGGPGEQFF. CDR3 in DNA: TGCGCCAGCAGTGGGGGGCCAGGAGAGCAGTTCTTC. The rearrangement uses TRBV10-1 and TRBJ2-1, with D perhaps matching TRBD1 (6 bases). CDR1 is WNHNN, CDR2 SYGVQD, per germline (reference sequence). The CDR3 totals 12 residues. V was pared by 4 bases and J by 10 bases, with 11 bases between.

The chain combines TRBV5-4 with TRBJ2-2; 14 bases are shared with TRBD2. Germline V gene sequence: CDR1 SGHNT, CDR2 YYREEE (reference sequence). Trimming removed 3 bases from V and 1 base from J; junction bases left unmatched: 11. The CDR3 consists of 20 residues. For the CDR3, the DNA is TGTGCCAGCAGCTCCTACTGGGGACTAGCGGGGGCCCGGAACACCGGGGAGCTGTTTTTT. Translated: CASSSYWGLAGARNTGELFF.

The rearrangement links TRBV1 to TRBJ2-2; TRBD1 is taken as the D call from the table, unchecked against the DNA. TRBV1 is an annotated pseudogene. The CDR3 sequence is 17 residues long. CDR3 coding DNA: TGCACCAGCAGCCAAGAGCCGGTGACAGATTGCACCGGGGAGCTGTTTTTT. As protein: CTSSQEPVTDCTGELFF.

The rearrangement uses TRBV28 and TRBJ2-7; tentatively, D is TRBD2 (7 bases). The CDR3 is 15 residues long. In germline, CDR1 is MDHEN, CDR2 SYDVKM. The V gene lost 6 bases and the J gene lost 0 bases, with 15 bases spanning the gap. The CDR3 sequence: CASRGGPLSSYEQYF. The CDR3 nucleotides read TGTGCCAGCAGGGGGGGGCCCTTGAGCTCCTACGAGCAGTACTTC. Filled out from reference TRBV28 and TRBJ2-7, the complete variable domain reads DVKVTQSSRYLVKRTGEKVFLECVQDMDHENMFWYRQDPGLGLRLIYFSYDVKMKEKGDIPEGYSVSREKKERFSLILESASTNQTSMYLCASRGGPLSSYEQYFGPGTRLTVT.

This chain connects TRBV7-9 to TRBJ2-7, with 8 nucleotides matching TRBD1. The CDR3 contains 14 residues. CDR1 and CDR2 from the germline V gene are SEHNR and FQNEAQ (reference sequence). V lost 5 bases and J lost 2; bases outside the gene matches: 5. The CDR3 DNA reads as TGTGCCAGCAGCATCCGGGACAGGCCCTACGAGCAGTACTTC. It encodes CASSIRDRPYEQYF.

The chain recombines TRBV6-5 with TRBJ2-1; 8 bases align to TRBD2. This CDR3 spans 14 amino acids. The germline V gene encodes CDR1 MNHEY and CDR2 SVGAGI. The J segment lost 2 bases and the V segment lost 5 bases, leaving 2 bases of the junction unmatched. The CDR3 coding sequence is TGTGCCAGCAGTAAGGGACTAGCCTACAATGAGCAGTTCTTC. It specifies CASSKGLAYNEQFF.

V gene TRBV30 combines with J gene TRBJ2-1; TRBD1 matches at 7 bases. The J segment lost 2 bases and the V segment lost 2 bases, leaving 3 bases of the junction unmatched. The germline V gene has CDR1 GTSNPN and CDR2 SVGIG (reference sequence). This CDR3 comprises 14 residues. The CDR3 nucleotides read TGTGCCTGGAGTCCAGACAGGGCCTACAATGAGCAGTTCTTC. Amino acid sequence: CAWSPDRAYNEQFF. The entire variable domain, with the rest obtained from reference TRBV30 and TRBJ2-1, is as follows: SQTIHQWPATLVQPVGSPLSLECTVEGTSNPNLYWYRQAAGRGLQLLFYSVGIGQISSEVPQNLSASRPQDRQFILSSKKLLLSDSGFYLCAWSPDRAYNEQFFGPGTRLTVL.

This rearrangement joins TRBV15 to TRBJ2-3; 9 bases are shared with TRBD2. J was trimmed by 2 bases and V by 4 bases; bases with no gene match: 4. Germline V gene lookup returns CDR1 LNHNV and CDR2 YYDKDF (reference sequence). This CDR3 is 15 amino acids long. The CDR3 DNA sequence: TGTGCCACCAGCAATCTAGCGGGGACCACAGATACGCAGTATTTT. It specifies CATSNLAGTTDTQYF.

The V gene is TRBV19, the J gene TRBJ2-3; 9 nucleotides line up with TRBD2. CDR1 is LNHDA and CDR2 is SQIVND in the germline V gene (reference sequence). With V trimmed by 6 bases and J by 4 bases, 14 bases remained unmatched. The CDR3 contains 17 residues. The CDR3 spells CASRVRGGGGVADTQYF. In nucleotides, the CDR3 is TGTGCCAGTAGGGTCCGGGGCGGCGGGGGGGTGGCAGATACGCAGTATTTT.

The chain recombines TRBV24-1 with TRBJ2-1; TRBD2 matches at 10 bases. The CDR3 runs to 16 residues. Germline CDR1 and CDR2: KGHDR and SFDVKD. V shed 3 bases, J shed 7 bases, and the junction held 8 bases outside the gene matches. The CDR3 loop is CATSDVSGGRLNEQFF. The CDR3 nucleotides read TGTGCCACCAGTGATGTTAGCGGGGGGAGGCTTAATGAGCAGTTCTTC.